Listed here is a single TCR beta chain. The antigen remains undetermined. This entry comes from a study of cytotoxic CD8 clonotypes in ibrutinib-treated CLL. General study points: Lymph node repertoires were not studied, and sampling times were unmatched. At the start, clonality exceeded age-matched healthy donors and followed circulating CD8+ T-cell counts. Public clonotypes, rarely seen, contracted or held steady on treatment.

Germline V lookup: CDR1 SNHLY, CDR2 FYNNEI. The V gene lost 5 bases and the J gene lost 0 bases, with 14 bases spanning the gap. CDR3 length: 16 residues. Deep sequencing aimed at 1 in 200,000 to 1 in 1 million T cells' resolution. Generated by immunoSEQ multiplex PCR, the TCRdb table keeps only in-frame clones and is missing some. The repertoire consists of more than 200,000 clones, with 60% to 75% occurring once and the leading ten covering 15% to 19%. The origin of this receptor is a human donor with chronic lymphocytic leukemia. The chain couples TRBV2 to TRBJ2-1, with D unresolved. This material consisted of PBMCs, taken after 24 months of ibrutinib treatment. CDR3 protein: CASSQHPGLSYNEQFF. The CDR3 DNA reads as TGTGCCAGCAGTCAACACCCGGGTCTCTCCTACAATGAGCAGTTCTTC.